Below, 9 T cell receptor beta chains from the same sample are listed, as sequenced in a study of Tregs in tolerant kidney transplant recipients. Assay: immunoSEQ multiplex PCR; the TCRdb copy retains only in-frame clones and omits some. The data contain about 240,000 clones, about 80% of them singletons. Sequenced material: CD4+ T cells from blood. These receptors were taken from a human donor in good health.

The CDR3, as DNA: TGTGCCAGCAGCTTGGGACCCGGAAAACAATATGGCTACACCTTC. Translated: CASSLGPGKQYGYTF. The chain recombines TRBV7-2 with TRBJ1-2, with a possible D match to TRBD1 (5 bases). V dropped 3 bases and J dropped 5 bases, with 16 bases sitting between them. Germline V gene lookup returns CDR1 SGHTA and CDR2 FQGNSA. The CDR3 loop spans 15 amino acids. The full variable domain, rest sourced from reference TRBV7-2 and TRBJ1-2, is GAGVSQSPSNKVTEKGKDVELRCDPISGHTALYWYRQSLGQGLEFLIYFQGNSAPDKSGLPSDRFSAERTGGSVSTLTIQRTQQEDSAVYLCASSLGPGKQYGYTFGSGTRLTVV.

The chain uses TRBV15 and TRBJ2-1; no clear D gene. Germline V lookup: CDR1 LNHNV, CDR2 YYDKDF (reference sequence). V lost 1 base, J lost 5 bases, and 12 bases lay in between. The CDR3 covers 15 residues. CDR3 sequence: CATSRVGWWDNEQFF. The CDR3 DNA sequence: TGTGCCACCAGCAGAGTAGGGTGGTGGGACAATGAGCAGTTCTTC.

V gene TRBV18 combines with J gene TRBJ1-4; a possible D gene is TRBD1 (5 bases). CDR1 is KGHSH and CDR2 is LQKENI in the germline V gene. The CDR3 length is 15 residues. V lost 1 base and J 8 bases, leaving 14 bases between the germline ends. The CDR3, as DNA: TGTGCCAGCTCACCACTAGGCGGGGACCGAGAAAAACTGTTTTTT. This encodes CASSPLGGDREKLFF.

The chain carries TRBV2 and TRBJ2-7; 7 bases are a match to TRBD1. Germline CDR1 SNHLY, CDR2 FYNNEI. The V segment lost 7 bases and the J segment 0 bases; nucleotides outside the gene matches: 6. The CDR3 extends over 14 amino acids. The CDR3 bases are TGTGCCAGCAAAACAGGGGCTGTCTCCTACGAGCAGTACTTC. It codes for CASKTGAVSYEQYF.

In its sample, this clone was seen once. The V gene is TRBV7-9, the J gene TRBJ2-6; D unclear. Germline V gene sequence: CDR1 SEHNR, CDR2 FQNEAQ (reference sequence). This CDR3 has 16 amino acids. V lost 0 bases to trimming and J lost 2 bases, with 8 bases between them. CDR3 coding DNA: TGTGCCAGCAGCTTAGCCTGGGCAGCTGGGGCCAACGTCCTGACTTTC. Residues: CASSLAWAAGANVLTF.

V is TRBV5-6 and J is TRBJ1-4; D gene ambiguous. Trimming left V 2 bases short and J 6 bases short, with 5 bases between. This CDR3 region has 12 residues. Germline V gene data show CDR1 as SGHDT and CDR2 as YYEEEE. The CDR3 region is CASSLFDEKLFF. CDR3 nucleotides: TGTGCCAGCAGCTTATTCGATGAAAAACTGTTTTTT.

The rearrangement links TRBV6-5 to TRBJ2-7, with a tentative D call TRBD2 (6 bases). The CDR3 is made up of 12 amino acids. Germline V gene sequence: CDR1 MNHEY, CDR2 SVGAGI. The ends were cut back, 6 bases at V and 3 bases at J, with 9 bases in the middle. The CDR3 bases are TGTGCCAGCAGGACTAGTATCTACGAGCAGTACTTC. It yields the protein CASRTSIYEQYF.

The chain employs TRBV5-4 and TRBJ2-3; weak D call: TRBD1 (6 bases). The CDR3 is made up of 16 amino acids. Trimming cost V 0 bases and J 3 bases, with 14 bases left between them. CDR1 and CDR2 (germline): SGHNT, YYREEE (reference sequence). CDR3 nucleotide sequence: TGTGCCAGCAGCTTGGCCGCGTACAGGGTAACAGATACGCAGTATTTT. Its protein is CASSLAAYRVTDTQYF. Complete variable domain (other parts from reference TRBV5-4 and TRBJ2-3): ETGVTQSPTHLIKTRGQQVTLRCSSQSGHNTVSWYQQALGQGPQFIFQYYREEENGRGNFPPRFSGLQFPNYSSELNVNALELDDSALYLCASSLAAYRVTDTQYFGPGTRLTVL.

CDR3 region: CASSSDRLNEKLFF. CDR3 sequence (DNA): TGTGCCAGCAGCTCGGACAGGCTTAATGAAAAACTGTTTTTT. This chain uses TRBV7-9 with TRBJ1-4; TRBD1 aligns across 7 bases. The V gene end was trimmed by 4 bases and the J gene end by 4 bases; junction bases not matched to a gene: 3. The V gene's germline CDR1 is SEHNR and CDR2 FQNEAQ (reference sequence). CDR3 length: 14 amino acids. The full variable domain, with the rest looked up from reference TRBV7-9 and TRBJ1-4, is DTGVSQNPRHKITKRGQNVTFRCDPISEHNRLYWYRQTLGQGPEFLTYFQNEAQLEKSRLLSDRFSAERPKGSFSTLEIQRTEQGDSAMYLCASSSDRLNEKLFFGSGTQLSVL.